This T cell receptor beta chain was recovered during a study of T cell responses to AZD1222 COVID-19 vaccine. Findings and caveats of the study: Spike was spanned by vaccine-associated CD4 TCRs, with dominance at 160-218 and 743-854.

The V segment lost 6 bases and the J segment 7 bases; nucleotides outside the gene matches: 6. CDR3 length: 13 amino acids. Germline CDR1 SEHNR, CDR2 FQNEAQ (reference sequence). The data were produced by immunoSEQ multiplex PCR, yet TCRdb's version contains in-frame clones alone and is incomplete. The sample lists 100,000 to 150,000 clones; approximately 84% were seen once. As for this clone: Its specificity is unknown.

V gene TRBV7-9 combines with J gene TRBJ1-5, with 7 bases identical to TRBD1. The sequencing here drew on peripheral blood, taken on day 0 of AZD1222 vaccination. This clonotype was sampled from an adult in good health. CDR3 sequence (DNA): TGTGCCAGCAGTAATCAGGGGGAACAGCCCCAGCATTTT. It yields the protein CASSNQGEQPQHF.